A single TCR beta chain is shown here with its context. Its antigen is currently unknown. This specimen comes from a study of cytomegalovirus exposure and HLA in healthy donors. The study, taken as a whole, reports: Previous analysis showed most TCR beta V segments were productive about 87% or about 30% of the time. Later analysis reportedly placed an Asian-associated ancestry cluster below the roughly 700-donor mean in N-insertions.

The donors were healthy bone marrow donors. V was cut by 0 bases and J by 6 bases, with 20 bases left in between. This CDR3 is built from 17 residues. Germline values: CDR1 LGHNA, CDR2 YSLEER. With 60 Vbeta and 13 Jbeta primers, the PCR was carried out. Profiled with immunoSEQ multiplex PCR; TCRdb holds only in-frame clones, not every one. The table includes over 65,000 clones, 75% detected once. The receptor's source is a woman younger than 45 in good health and CMV-seropositive. The chain joins TRBV4-3 to TRBJ1-2, with D maybe TRBD1 (6 bases). The sample consisted of PBMCs. The CDR3 nucleotides are TGCGCCAGCAGCCAAGATCCCCGCGTCCAGGGGATAAATGGCTACACCTTC. Translation: CASSQDPRVQGINGYTF.